The sequence of this T cell receptor (beta chain) was determined in a study of blood T cell repertoires in COVID-19. Study summary: Material from acute and convalescent COVID-19 was sourced from the United States, Italy and Spain. Sample material is recorded as cDNA or gDNA derived from T cells, B-cell-depleted T cells, or PBMCs.

As processed by the authors: The assay estimated nucleated cells by amplifying reference gene primers. Generated by immunoSEQ multiplex PCR, the TCRdb table keeps only in-frame clones and is missing some. From that table come the V and J calls and clone size; the DNA was used to work out D and trimming. The profile shows 90,000 to 120,000 clones, about 80% of them singletons. The junction had 13 bases not matched to a gene; V was cut back by 5 bases and J by 0 bases. CDR3 length equals 19 residues. Looked up from germline, CDR1 is MDHEN and CDR2 is SYDVKM. The clonotype originates from a woman in her 70s with acute or convalescent COVID-19. The source material was peripheral blood. V usage is TRBV28 and J usage is TRBJ2-4; 10 nucleotides align to TRBD1. For the CDR3, the DNA is TGTGCCAGCAGTCCCCACTGGACAGGGGGGACCTTAGCCAAAAACATTCAGTACTTC. The encoded protein is CASSPHWTGGTLAKNIQYF.